The source of this TCR beta chain is a study of CD8 T cells in ankylosing spondylitis. TCRdb fed the 5' RACE reads into MiXCR, producing one record per CDR3 protein. Of around 300,000 distinct CDR3 sequences listed, about a fifth are singletons. V shed 2 bases and J shed 7 bases, with 11 bases lying between them. The CDR3 runs 14 residues. Per germline, CDR1 SGHTA and CDR2 FQGNSA. The rearrangement joins TRBV7-2 to TRBJ2-2; D is unresolved. The sequencing input was blood, either unsorted or a sorted T cell fraction (not recorded which). This TCR was sampled from a female donor with ankylosing spondylitis or in good health (not recorded which). In nucleotides, the CDR3 is TGTGCCAGCAGCTTAACAGTTCTTATCGGGGAGCTGTTTTTT. Amino acid sequence: CASSLTVLIGELFF.